The 20 T cell receptor beta chains presented below share a single source sample, sequenced in a study of T cell responses to AZD1222 COVID-19 vaccine (dated by TCRdb to about 2021). What this sample's time point label stands for: baseline before first vaccination. The method behind the library was the immunoSEQ multiplex PCR assay. Here the immuneACCESS table is served through TCRdb, limited to in-frame sequences with V and J called. Missing clones are a known gap in these copies; in checked studies unresolved V genes cover under half, and the rest lacks a known reason. Recorded for this sample are about 140,000 clones; roughly 90% of them occurred a single time. Of the sample, 2.8% falls within the top ten clones. The material sequenced was peripheral blood, taken on day 0 of AZD1222 vaccination. The source is an adult in good health.

The chain joins TRBV2 to TRBJ1-6; D may be TRBD1 (5 bases). Trimming removed 7 bases at V and 9 bases at J, with 13 bases between. The germline CDR1 and CDR2 sequences are SNHLY and FYNNEI. This CDR3 has 13 amino acids. Here the CDR3 DNA reads TGTGCCAGCATGGGGACCGAGTCTTCACCCCTCCACTTT. Translation gives CASMGTESSPLHF. The full variable domain, rest sourced from reference TRBV2 and TRBJ1-6, is EPEVTQTPSHQVTQMGQEVILRCVPISNHLYFYWYRQILGQKVEFLVSFYNNEISEKSEIFDDQFSVERPDGSNFTLKIRSTKLEDSAMYFCASMGTESSPLHFGNGTRLTVT.

The rearrangement joins TRBV28 to TRBJ1-4, with TRBD1 matching over 7 bases. V shed 4 bases, J shed 10 bases, and the junction held 6 bases outside the gene matches. Germline loops: CDR1 MDHEN, CDR2 SYDVKM. The length of the CDR3 is 13 residues. CDR3 amino acids: CASSSGTVGKLFF. CDR3 in DNA: TGTGCCAGCAGTTCCGGGACAGTAGGAAAACTGTTTTTT.

CDR3 in DNA: TGTGCCAGCACCGCGAGGGGGGACACAGATACGCAGTATTTT. This gives the protein CASTARGDTDTQYF. This chain links TRBV9 with TRBJ2-3; D may correspond to TRBD1 or TRBD2 (6 bases each). The CDR3 has 14 amino acids. Germline V lookup: CDR1 SGDLS, CDR2 YYNGEE. Trimming left V 6 bases short and J 2 bases short, with 13 bases between.

This clone is a singleton in its sample. The chain joins TRBV21-1 to TRBJ2-2; the tabulated D call, TRBD2, remains unverified against the DNA. TRBV21-1 is labeled a pseudogene. This CDR3 spans 16 amino acids. CDR3 protein: CASSKEGGGPTGELFF. CDR3 coding DNA: TGTGCCAGCAGCAAAGAGGGGGGAGGGCCTACCGGGGAGCTGTTTTTT.

The gene calls are TRBV6-5 and TRBJ1-4; no definite D call. Germline V lookup: CDR1 MNHEY, CDR2 SVGAGI. The CDR3 totals 14 residues. Trimming left V 5 bases short and J 0 bases short, with 7 bases between. The CDR3 here is CASSHKATNEKLFF. The CDR3 DNA is TGTGCCAGCAGTCACAAGGCAACTAATGAAAAACTGTTTTTT.

The chain combines TRBV11-3 with TRBJ1-4; D remains ambiguous. There are 13 residues in the CDR3. Germline V gene lookup returns CDR1 SGHNT and CDR2 YENEEA. V lost 3 bases, J lost 3 bases, and 5 bases lay in between. This CDR3 reads CASSLGANEKLFF. The CDR3 coding sequence is TGTGCCAGCAGCTTGGGAGCTAATGAAAAACTGTTTTTT. The full variable domain, completed using reference TRBV11-3 and TRBJ1-4, is EAGVVQSPRYKIIEKKQPVAFWCNPISGHNTLYWYLQNLGQGPELLIRYENEEAVDDSQLPKDRFSAERLKGVDSTLKIQPAELGDSAVYLCASSLGANEKLFFGSGTQLSVL.

The table lists this clone with a count of one. The chain recombines TRBV2 with TRBJ2-3; 7 nucleotides agree with TRBD2. Germline values: CDR1 SNHLY, CDR2 FYNNEI. Trimming removed 5 bases from V and 0 bases from J; junction bases left unmatched: 5. This CDR3 comprises 15 residues. CDR3 DNA sequence: TGTGCCAGCAGTCAGCGGGGCGGGAGCACAGATACGCAGTATTTT. This translates into CASSQRGGSTDTQYF.

The chain combines TRBV15 with TRBJ2-5; no clear D. Trimming removed 0 bases at V and 4 bases at J, with 9 bases between. There are 14 residues in the CDR3. Germline assignment: CDR1 LNHNV and CDR2 YYDKDF (reference sequence). The CDR3 protein is CATSRDTTGETQYF. The CDR3 DNA reads as TGTGCCACCAGCAGAGATACGACGGGAGAGACCCAGTACTTC.

This sequence joins TRBV6-5 and TRBJ2-7; D possibly corresponds to TRBD1 (6 bases). V gave up 6 bases and J gave up 5 bases, with 14 bases separating them. The CDR3 is made up of 13 amino acids. CDR1 and CDR2 (germline): MNHEY, SVGAGI. CDR3 DNA sequence: TGTGCCAGCAGAGAGAACAGGGAGAACGAGCAGTACTTC. This encodes CASRENRENEQYF.

The chain employs TRBV20-1 and TRBJ1-2; D not resolved. This CDR3 contains 11 residues. From germline, CDR1 is DFQATT and CDR2 SNEGSKA (reference sequence). The V end was cut by 5 bases, the J end by 4 bases, with 8 bases between. The CDR3 reads CSAGGPYGYTF. The CDR3 nucleotides read TGCAGTGCTGGTGGGCCCTATGGCTACACCTTC.

The chain has TRBV5-6 and TRBJ2-1; D possibly corresponds to TRBD1 (6 bases). Germline CDR1 SGHDT, CDR2 YYEEEE. V was pared by 4 bases and J by 9 bases, with 14 bases between. This CDR3 comprises 13 residues. CDR3 protein: CASSLRQVTEQFF. DNA of the CDR3: TGTGCCAGCAGCCTTCGACAGGTAACTGAGCAGTTCTTC.

The V and J genes are TRBV6-1 and TRBJ2-7; D gene uncertain. The CDR3 totals 11 residues. Germline V lookup: CDR1 MNHNS, CDR2 SASEGT. Trimming stripped 0 bases from V and 8 bases from J, with 5 bases between. The CDR3: CASSEARKQYF. CDR3 coding DNA: TGTGCCAGCAGTGAAGCCCGGAAGCAGTACTTC.

The chain employs TRBV11-2 and TRBJ2-7, with D hard to call. Per the germline V gene, CDR1 is SGHAT and CDR2 is FQNNGV. The V end was cut by 4 bases, the J end by 9 bases, with 13 bases between. This CDR3 is 12 amino acids long. The CDR3 DNA is TGTGCCAGCAGCTCCCCGTCGGGCGTGCAGTACTTC. Translating gives CASSSPSGVQYF. Variable domain in full (rest from reference TRBV11-2 and TRBJ2-7): EAGVAQSPRYKIIEKRQSVAFWCNPISGHATLYWYQQILGQGPKLLIQFQNNGVVDDSQLPKDRFSAERLKGVDSTLKIQPAKLEDSAVYLCASSSPSGVQYFGPGTRLTVT.

V and J are TRBV7-9 and TRBJ1-1; D gene ambiguous. Germline assignment: CDR1 SEHNR and CDR2 FQNEAQ (reference sequence). This CDR3 is built from 14 residues. V was shortened by 3 bases and J by 3 bases, with 11 bases between the two germline ends. The CDR3 DNA reads TGTGCCAGCAGCTTCCCCATTAAGGACACTGAAGCTTTCTTT. Translated, it gives CASSFPIKDTEAFF. Full variable domain (remainder filled in from reference TRBV7-9 and TRBJ1-1): DTGVSQNPRHKITKRGQNVTFRCDPISEHNRLYWYRQTLGQGPEFLTYFQNEAQLEKSRLLSDRFSAERPKGSFSTLEIQRTEQGDSAMYLCASSFPIKDTEAFFGQGTRLTVV.

This clone was detected only once. V usage is TRBV2 and J usage is TRBJ1-2; tentatively, D is TRBD1 (5 bases). V shed 7 bases and J shed 6 bases, with 21 bases lying between them. The CDR3 consists of 15 residues. The germline gives CDR1 SNHLY, CDR2 FYNNEI. The CDR3 DNA reads as TGTGCCAGCAACGGGGGACTCGCAGGAACACATGGCTACACCTTC. Its translation is CASNGGLAGTHGYTF.

The chain links TRBV9 to TRBJ1-2; D is possibly TRBD1 (5 bases). The V and J ends lost 0 bases and 4 bases respectively, with 10 bases between them. The germline V gene has CDR1 SGDLS and CDR2 YYNGEE. This CDR3 spans 14 amino acids. The CDR3 DNA reads as TGTGCCAGCAGCGTAGCTAGTCAGGGCTATGGCTACACCTTC. As protein: CASSVASQGYGYTF.

The chain employs TRBV11-2 and TRBJ2-1; D possibly matches TRBD1 or TRBD2 (5 bases each). This CDR3 has 16 residues. The V end was cut by 3 bases, the J end by 0 bases, with 12 bases between. Germline lookup yields CDR1 SGHAT and CDR2 FQNNGV. CDR3 in DNA: TGTGCCAGCAGCTTGAGGGGAGACTCCTCCTACAATGAGCAGTTCTTC. The encoded protein is CASSLRGDSSYNEQFF.

The rearrangement uses TRBV28 and TRBJ2-2, with D perhaps assigned TRBD1 or TRBD2 (6 bases each). The CDR3 is made up of 15 amino acids. The V gene lost 7 bases and the J gene lost 3 bases, with 15 bases spanning the gap. CDR1 and CDR2 (germline): MDHEN, SYDVKM. The CDR3 DNA follows: TGTGCCAGCATCGGGGGCCAAATATACACCGGGGAGCTGTTTTTT. It specifies CASIGGQIYTGELFF. Together with reference TRBV28 and TRBJ2-2, the CDR3 gives the full variable domain: DVKVTQSSRYLVKRTGEKVFLECVQDMDHENMFWYRQDPGLGLRLIYFSYDVKMKEKGDIPEGYSVSREKKERFSLILESASTNQTSMYLCASIGGQIYTGELFFGEGSRLTVL.

This chain connects TRBV4-1 to TRBJ1-1; D perhaps matches TRBD1 (6 bases). V gave up 4 bases and J gave up 8 bases, with 17 bases separating them. Germline CDR1 and CDR2: MGHRA and YSYEKL. The CDR3 sequence is 14 residues long. The chain's CDR3 is CASSLSQGRVEAFF. As DNA, the CDR3 is TGCGCCAGCAGCCTCTCACAGGGTAGGGTAGAAGCTTTCTTT.

This clone has just one count. The chain is built from TRBV9 and TRBJ1-6; TRBD1 matches 7 bases. The CDR3 spans 15 residues. CDR1 is SGDLS and CDR2 is YYNGEE in the germline V gene. After removal of 4 bases from V and 6 bases from J, the junction contained 7 bases not matched to a gene. The CDR3 here is CASSPSGTANSPLHF. DNA of the CDR3: TGTGCCAGCAGCCCTTCCGGGACAGCTAATTCACCCCTCCACTTT.